This T cell receptor beta chain emerged from a study of CD8 T cells in ankylosing spondylitis. Study-level findings and limits: For ankylosing spondylitis blood, a TCR beta motif of 7 or 8 highly homologous variants appeared characteristic. Disease-linked clones proved CD8+ and comparatively uncommon in peripheral blood. Past research had described some motif variants in reactive arthritis synovial fluid and blood. Disease-linked clones were reportedly significantly enriched in matched ankylosing spondylitis synovial fluid.

Comment on this clonotype: Its antigen is not identified.

CDR1 MGHRA and CDR2 YSYEKL come from the germline V gene. CDR3 length: 14 residues. The J segment lost 12 bases and the V segment lost 5 bases, leaving 13 bases of the junction unmatched. Using quantitative 5'-RACE with molecular barcodes, the authors made TCR beta libraries. TCRdb fed the 5' RACE reads into MiXCR, producing one record per CDR3 protein. In the table there are some 700,000 distinct CDR3 sequences, roughly 19% of which are singletons. The sample comprised blood, either unsorted or a sorted T cell fraction (not recorded which). The source of this sequence is a male donor with ankylosing spondylitis. V usage is TRBV4-1 and J usage is TRBJ1-2; TRBD1 aligns across 9 bases. The CDR3 loop reads CASSATGGEGRNTF. CDR3 sequence (DNA): TGCGCCAGCAGCGCTACAGGGGGCGAGGGGCGGAACACCTTC.